This T cell receptor (beta chain) originates from a study of regulatory T cells in long-lasting Graves disease. This clonotype has a handful of counts. Specified time point: persistent/refractory GD, antithyroid drugs over 5 years with positive TRAb. The TCR library used RNA extracted from PBMCs. V lost 3 bases and J lost 1; bases outside the gene matches: 7. CDR1 is DFQATT, CDR2 SNEGSKA, per germline (reference sequence). The CDR3 length is 17 residues. TCR beta libraries were built with iRepertoire HTBI primers and Arm-PCR of CDR3 regions. Via MiXCR, TCRdb re-called the multiplex PCR reads, giving one row per CDR3 protein. The sample includes almost 350,000 distinct CDR3 sequences, about 18% of them seen just once.

The sequence derives from a female donor with Graves disease. The rearrangement links TRBV20-1 to TRBJ2-3; 13 bases match TRBD2. This specimen was peripheral blood mononuclear cells (PBMCs), taken when the disease was refractory, from a patient treated with antithyroid drugs. DNA of the CDR3: TGCAGTGCTAGGCGGACTAGCGGGAGAACGGGCACAGATACGCAGTATTTT. It specifies CSARRTSGRTGTDTQYF.